Listed below are T cell receptor beta chains from one sample, sequenced in a study of blood T cell repertoires in COVID-19. The method was immunoSEQ multiplex PCR; TCRdb's version includes in-frame clones alone and lacks a portion of them. Seen here are 330,000 or so clones, 80% to 90% observed once, and the top ten hold roughly 2%. The sequencing input was PBMCs or T cells enriched from blood (not recorded which). The origin of the receptors is a man aged 40-50 years in a cohort exposed to, infected with or recovered from COVID-19 (not recorded which). Both conserved end residues are part of each CDR3. D genes are given only for firm matches. Only part of the rows carry a size: once, few, many, or a class if the clone is expanded.

V: TRBV3-1/TRBV3-2
J: TRBJ1-6
size: .
D: TRBD1
DNA: TGTGCCAGCAGCCAAGAGACAGGGGGCTCGAGCTCCTATAATTCACCCCTCCACTTT
CDR3: CASSQETGGSSSYNSPLHF

V: TRBV6-6
J: TRBJ1-6
size: .
D: .
DNA: TGTGCCAGCAATAACGGACAGAAGAATTCACCCCTCCACTTT
CDR3: CASNNGQKNSPLHF

V: TRBV28
J: TRBJ1-5
size: .
D: .
DNA: TGTGCCAGCAGTTTCCCAGGTTCCAATCAGCCCCAGCATTTT
CDR3: CASSFPGSNQPQHF

V: TRBV29-1
J: TRBJ2-6
size: .
D: TRBD2
DNA: TGCAGCGCCCAGGCGGGAGGTGGTGGGGCCAACGTCCTGACTTTC
CDR3: CSAQAGGGGANVLTF

V: TRBV28
J: TRBJ2-7
size: .
D: TRBD1
DNA: TGTGCCAGCAGTTTAGAGGACAGGTTGTACGAGCAGTACTTC
CDR3: CASSLEDRLYEQYF

V: TRBV4-1
J: TRBJ1-6
size: .
D: .
DNA: TGCGCCAGCAGCCACCCCGAACGGAATTCACCCCTCCACTTT
CDR3: CASSHPERNSPLHF

V: TRBV29-1
J: TRBJ2-7
size: .
D: TRBD2
DNA: TGCAGCGTTCTAGCGGGAAAAGAGCAGTACTTC
CDR3: CSVLAGKEQYF

V: TRBV28
J: TRBJ1-2
size: .
D: TRBD1
DNA: TGTGCCAGCAGTGCCGCACAGGGGAACAATGGCTACACCTTC
CDR3: CASSAAQGNNGYTF

V: TRBV5-1
J: TRBJ1-1
size: .
D: TRBD1
DNA: TGCGCCAGCAGCTTGCAGGGGGCCCTCGAAGCTTTCTTT
CDR3: CASSLQGALEAFF

V: TRBV4-1
J: TRBJ2-3
size: once
D: TRBD2
DNA: TGCGCCAGCAGCCAAGCCCCTAGCGGGACCTGGGATACGCAGTATTTT
CDR3: CASSQAPSGTWDTQYF

V: TRBV4-1
J: TRBJ2-1
size: .
D: .
DNA: TGCGCCAGCAGCCAAGTAGGGGTTTACAATGAGCAGTTCTTC
CDR3: CASSQVGVYNEQFF

V: TRBV24-1
J: TRBJ2-1
size: .
D: .
DNA: TGTGCCACCAGTGATAATCGGGCAGGGAATAGGGACAATGAGCAGTTCTTC
CDR3: CATSDNRAGNRDNEQFF

V: TRBV9
J: TRBJ2-7
size: .
D: TRBD2
DNA: TGTGCCAGCAGCGCGCGACTAGCGGGAGCCAGGGAGCAGTACTTC
CDR3: CASSARLAGAREQYF

V: TRBV6-2/TRBV6-3
J: TRBJ1-5
size: .
D: .
DNA: TGTGCCAGCAGTTATCTTCAGGGTAATCAGCCCCAGCATTTT
CDR3: CASSYLQGNQPQHF